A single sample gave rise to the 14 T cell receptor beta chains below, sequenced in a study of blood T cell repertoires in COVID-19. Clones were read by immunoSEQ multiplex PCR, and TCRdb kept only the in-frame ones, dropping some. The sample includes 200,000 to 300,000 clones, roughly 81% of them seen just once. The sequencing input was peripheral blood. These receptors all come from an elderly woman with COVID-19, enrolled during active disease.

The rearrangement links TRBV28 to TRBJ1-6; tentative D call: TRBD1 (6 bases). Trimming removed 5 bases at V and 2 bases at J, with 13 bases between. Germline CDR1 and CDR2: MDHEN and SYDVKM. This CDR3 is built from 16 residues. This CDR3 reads CASSPGGGTYNSPLHF. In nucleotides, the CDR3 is TGTGCCAGCAGTCCGGGGGGGGGCACCTATAATTCACCCCTCCACTTT.

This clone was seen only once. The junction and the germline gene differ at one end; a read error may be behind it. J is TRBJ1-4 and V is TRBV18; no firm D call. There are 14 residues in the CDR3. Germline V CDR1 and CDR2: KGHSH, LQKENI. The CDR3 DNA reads TGTGCCAGCTTACCACCTCCAGTTCGCGAAAAACTGTTTTTT. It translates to CASLPPPVREKLFF.

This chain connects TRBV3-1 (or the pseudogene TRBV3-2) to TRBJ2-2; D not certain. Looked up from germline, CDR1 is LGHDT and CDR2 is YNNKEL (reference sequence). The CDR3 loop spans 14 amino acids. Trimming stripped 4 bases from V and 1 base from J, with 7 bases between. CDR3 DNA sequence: TGTGCCAGCAGCCTCTCCCTGAACACCGGGGAGCTGTTTTTT. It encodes CASSLSLNTGELFF.

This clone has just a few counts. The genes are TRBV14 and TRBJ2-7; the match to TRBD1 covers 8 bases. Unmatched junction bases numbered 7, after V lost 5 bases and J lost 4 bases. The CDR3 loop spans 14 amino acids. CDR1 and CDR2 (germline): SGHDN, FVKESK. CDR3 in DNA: TGTGCCAGCAGCAGAGGGACAGGTAGTTACGAGCAGTACTTC. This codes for CASSRGTGSYEQYF.

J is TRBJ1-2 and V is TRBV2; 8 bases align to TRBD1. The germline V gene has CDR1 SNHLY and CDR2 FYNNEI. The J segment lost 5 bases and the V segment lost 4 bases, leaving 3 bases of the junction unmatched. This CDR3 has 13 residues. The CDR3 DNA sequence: TGTGCCAGCAGTGTGGACAGGGAATATGGCTACACCTTC. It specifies CASSVDREYGYTF.

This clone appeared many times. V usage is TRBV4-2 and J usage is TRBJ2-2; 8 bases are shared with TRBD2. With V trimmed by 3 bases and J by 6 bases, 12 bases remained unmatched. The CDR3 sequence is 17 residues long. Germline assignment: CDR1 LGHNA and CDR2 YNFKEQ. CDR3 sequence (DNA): TGTGCCAGCAGCCATCCGCCGGGGGGGCGGATCGCCGGGGAGCTGTTTTTT. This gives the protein CASSHPPGGRIAGELFF.

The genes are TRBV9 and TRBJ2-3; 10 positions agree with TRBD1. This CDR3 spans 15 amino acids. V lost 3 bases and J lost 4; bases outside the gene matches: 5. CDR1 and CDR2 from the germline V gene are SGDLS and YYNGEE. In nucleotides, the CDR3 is TGTGCCAGCAGCGCCGGGACAGGGGTCGCAGATACGCAGTATTTT. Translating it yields CASSAGTGVADTQYF.

CDR3 amino acids: CASTAPQGANTEAFF. The CDR3 bases are TGTGCCAGCACCGCACCCCAGGGGGCGAACACTGAAGCTTTCTTT. The chain combines TRBV6-5 with TRBJ1-1; 8 positions agree with TRBD1. The CDR3 consists of 15 residues. Germline V lookup: CDR1 MNHEY, CDR2 SVGAGI. Trimming took 7 bases from V and 1 from J; bases not matched to a gene: 8.

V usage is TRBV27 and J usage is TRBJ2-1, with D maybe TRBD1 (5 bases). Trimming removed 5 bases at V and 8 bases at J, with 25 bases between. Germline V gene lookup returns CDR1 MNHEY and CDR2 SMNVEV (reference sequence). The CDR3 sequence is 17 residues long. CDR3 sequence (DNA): TGTGCCAGCAGTCGCCTCCGGACAACATCCTTACATGATGAGCAGTTCTTC. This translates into CASSRLRTTSLHDEQFF.

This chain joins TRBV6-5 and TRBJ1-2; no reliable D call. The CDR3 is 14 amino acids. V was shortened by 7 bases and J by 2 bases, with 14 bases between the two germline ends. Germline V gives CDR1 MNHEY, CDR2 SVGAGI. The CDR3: CASIHTIGNYGYTF. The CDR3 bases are TGTGCCAGCATCCATACAATCGGGAACTATGGCTACACCTTC.

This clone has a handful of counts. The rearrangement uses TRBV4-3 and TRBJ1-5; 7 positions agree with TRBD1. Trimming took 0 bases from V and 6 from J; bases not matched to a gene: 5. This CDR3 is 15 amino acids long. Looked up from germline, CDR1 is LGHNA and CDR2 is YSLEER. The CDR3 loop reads CASSQEGGRGQPQHF. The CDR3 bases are TGCGCCAGCAGCCAAGAAGGGGGCCGGGGTCAGCCCCAGCATTTT.

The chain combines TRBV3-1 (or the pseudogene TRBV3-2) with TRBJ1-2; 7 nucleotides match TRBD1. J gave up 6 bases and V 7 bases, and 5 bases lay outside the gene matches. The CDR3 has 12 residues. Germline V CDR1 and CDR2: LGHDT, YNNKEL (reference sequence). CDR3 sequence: CASTDRVDGYTF. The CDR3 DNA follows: TGTGCCAGCACCGACAGGGTGGATGGCTACACCTTC.

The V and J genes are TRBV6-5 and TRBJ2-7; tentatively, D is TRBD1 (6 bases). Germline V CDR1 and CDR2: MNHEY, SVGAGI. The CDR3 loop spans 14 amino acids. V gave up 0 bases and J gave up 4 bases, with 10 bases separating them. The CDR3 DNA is TGTGCCAGCAGTTACTCGTTGGGGGCTTACGAGCAGTACTTC. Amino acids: CASSYSLGAYEQYF.

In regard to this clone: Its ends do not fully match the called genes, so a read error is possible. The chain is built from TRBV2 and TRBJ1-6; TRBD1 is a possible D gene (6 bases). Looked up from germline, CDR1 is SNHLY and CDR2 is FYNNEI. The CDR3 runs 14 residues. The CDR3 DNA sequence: TGTGCCAGCAGTGAATGGGGGCAGGGACCCCCTCCCCTATTT. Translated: CASSEWGQGPPPLF.